Listed here is a single T cell receptor beta chain. The antigen is not known. Profiling relied on immunoSEQ multiplex PCR, and the TCRdb table lists in-frame clones only, not all of them. The top ten clones hold 27% of a sample with 120,000 or so clones, approximately 80% of them seen once. Germline CDR1 and CDR2: MNHEY and SVGEGT. This CDR3 comprises 12 residues. The V gene end was trimmed by 5 bases and the J gene end by 4 bases; junction bases not matched to a gene: 1. The data were obtained in a study of T cell responses to AZD1222 COVID-19 vaccine. Study results and limitations: Only 5 to 7 individuals given AZD1222 were seropositive at baseline. Repertoires were obtained solely post-peak T cell response.

The chain is built from TRBV6-2 or TRBV6-3 and TRBJ1-2; 7 bases align to TRBD1. The material was peripheral blood, obtained 28 days after the second AZD1222 dose. This receptor was identified in an adult who received the AZD1222 COVID-19 vaccine. The CDR3 DNA follows: TGTGCCAGCAGTCGACAGGGCTATGGCTACACCTTC. It translates to CASSRQGYGYTF.